These 19 T cell receptor beta chains were all obtained from the same sample, sequenced in a study of spatial heterogeneity in lung cancer (dated by TCRdb to between 2018 and 2021). The time point tag for this specimen amounts to: sample taken at primary tumor resection. These receptors' antigens are unknown. General findings and caveats noted by the study authors: A correlation was observed between the number of expanded intratumoral alpha and beta TCRs and the tumor nonsynonymous mutation count.

Libraries were built with 5' RACE. TCRdb records NextSeq 500 as the sequencer. TCRdb took the public reads, trimmed them with fastp at Q25, ran MiXCR for clone calling and kept in-frame beta chains. Rows are combined by CDR3 protein, so each entry shows the most common genes and DNA. This sample is represented by about 800 distinct CDR3 sequences; about 17% of them were singletons. 25% of the sample comes from the top ten. The sample consisted of lung tumor tissue, taken at surgery. The receptors were sampled from a female donor with early-stage non-small cell lung cancer.

By share, this clonotype ranks as medium-sized. The rearrangement joins TRBV28 to TRBJ2-7; tentative D call: TRBD1 (7 bases). CDR3 size: 15 residues. V was pared by 6 bases and J by 1 base, with 16 bases between. The germline V gene has CDR1 MDHEN and CDR2 SYDVKM. CDR3 in DNA: TGTGCCAGCAGATCCCGGCCAGGGGGGTCCTACGAGCAGTACTTC. Protein: CASRSRPGGSYEQYF.

Within the sample, this clonotype is medium-sized. The DNA for the CDR3 is TGTGCCAGCAGGGGACCGGGGGACTCTGGGGCCAACGTCCTGACTTTC. This encodes CASRGPGDSGANVLTF. The chain carries TRBV28 and TRBJ2-6, with a weak D call TRBD2 (6 bases). Trimming removed 6 bases from V and 0 bases from J, with 12 bases in between. The CDR3 contains 16 residues. The germline gives CDR1 MDHEN, CDR2 SYDVKM.

This clonotype rates as large. This rearrangement joins TRBV5-1 to TRBJ1-1; D call uncertain. V was pared by 0 bases and J by 1 base, with 10 bases between. The CDR3 sequence is 15 residues long. The V gene's germline CDR1 is SGHRS and CDR2 YFSETQ. The CDR3 coding sequence is TGCGCCAGCAGCTTGGATGGACGTCCGAACACTGAAGCTTTCTTT. Translating gives CASSLDGRPNTEAFF.

In its sample, this clonotype is medium-sized. The chain combines TRBV15 with TRBJ2-7; 9 nucleotides line up with TRBD2. The CDR3 runs to 13 residues. After removal of 8 bases from V and 0 bases from J, the junction contained 2 bases not matched to a gene. Germline loops: CDR1 LNHNV, CDR2 YYDKDF (reference sequence). Written as DNA, the CDR3 is TGTGCCACCCGTAGCGGGAGCTCCTACGAGCAGTACTTC. Residues: CATRSGSSYEQYF.

This clonotype is large. V and J are TRBV6-5 and TRBJ2-1, with 10 bases matching TRBD2. V lost 6 bases and J lost 8; bases outside the gene matches: 10. Germline V gives CDR1 MNHEY, CDR2 SVGAGI. CDR3 size: 15 residues. The CDR3: CASSPRSSGSDEQFF. The CDR3 coding sequence is TGTGCCAGCAGCCCCCGTTCTAGCGGGAGCGATGAGCAGTTCTTC.

Within the sample, this clonotype is medium-sized. The CDR3 is CASSRSGGAQVADTQYF. CDR3 in DNA: TGTGCCAGCAGCCGCTCCGGGGGGGCGCAGGTCGCAGATACGCAGTATTTT. This rearrangement joins TRBV7-9 to TRBJ2-3, with 8 bases matching TRBD2. The CDR3 covers 17 residues. Per the germline V gene, CDR1 is SEHNR and CDR2 is FQNEAQ (reference sequence). V was pared by 5 bases and J by 4 bases, with 14 bases of the junction left unmatched.

The gene calls are TRBV7-2 and TRBJ2-7, with D uncertain. Trimming pared 1 base from V and 2 bases from J, leaving 3 bases between. The CDR3 runs to 12 residues. Germline CDR1 and CDR2: SGHTA and FQGNSA. The CDR3 reads CASSLGAYEQYF. The CDR3 DNA is TGTGCCAGCAGCTTAGGGGCCTACGAGCAGTACTTC.

This chain links TRBV11-2 with TRBJ2-5; D is ambiguous. CDR3 length equals 13 residues. V lost 1 base to trimming and J lost 1 base, with 4 bases between them. Germline CDR1 reads SGHAT; CDR2 reads FQNNGV. CDR3 bases: TGTGCCAGCAGCTTAGCTATCCAAGAGACCCAGTACTTC. Translation gives CASSLAIQETQYF.

In its sample, this clonotype ranks as large. This chain connects TRBV7-9 to TRBJ1-5; D gene ambiguous. This CDR3 region has 14 residues. From germline, CDR1 is SEHNR and CDR2 FQNEAQ (reference sequence). Trimming took off 1 base at V and 3 bases at J, with 7 bases between the two ends. The DNA for the CDR3 is TGTGCCAGCAGCTTAGGACAAAACAATCAGCCCCAGCATTTT. This gives the protein CASSLGQNNQPQHF.

This clonotype counts as large. The genes are TRBV30 and TRBJ2-2; D is possibly TRBD1 or TRBD2 (5 bases each). Germline V CDR1 and CDR2: GTSNPN, SVGIG (reference sequence). Trimming cost V 0 bases and J 5 bases, with 10 bases left between them. The CDR3 runs 14 residues. CDR3 loop: CAWSVGTLTGELFF. The CDR3 DNA follows: TGTGCCTGGAGTGTCGGGACGCTAACCGGGGAGCTGTTTTTT.

This clonotype is large (0.1 to 1%) by share. The rearrangement joins TRBV12-3 or TRBV12-4 to TRBJ2-2; D not certain. This CDR3 has 12 residues. The V gene lost 3 bases and the J gene lost 6 bases, with 5 bases spanning the gap. The CDR3 DNA reads as TGTGCCAGCAGTTTTATAGCCGGGGAGCTGTTTTTT. Its translation is CASSFIAGELFF.

This clonotype rates as medium-sized. The chain employs TRBV23-1 and TRBJ2-5, with D possibly TRBD2 on 5 matching bases. TRBV23-1 is designated an ORF whose function remains uncertain. The CDR3 length is 14 residues. V was shortened by 3 bases and J by 0 bases, with 8 bases between the two germline ends. CDR3 DNA sequence: TGCGCCAGCAGTCAGAGGGCAGACCAAGAGACCCAGTACTTC. It specifies CASSQRADQETQYF.

This clonotype is termed large. The J gene is TRBJ1-5, the V gene TRBV12-3 or TRBV12-4; TRBD1 matches 11 bases. Trimming cost V 6 bases and J 6 bases; bases outside gene matches: 7. The CDR3 length is 15 residues. CDR3: CASRISGQGVQPQHF. CDR3 in DNA: TGTGCCAGCAGAATTTCGGGACAGGGGGTTCAGCCCCAGCATTTT.

The J gene is TRBJ2-2, the V gene TRBV12-3 or TRBV12-4; no firm D call. Trimming stripped 5 bases from V and 0 bases from J, with 4 bases between. CDR3 length equals 13 residues. This chain's CDR3 is CASSGTNTGELFF. CDR3 bases: TGTGCCAGCAGTGGAACGAACACCGGGGAGCTGTTTTTT.

By frequency in the sample, this clonotype is large (0.1 to 1%). The V and J genes are TRBV28 and TRBJ2-5; tentative D call: TRBD1 (5 bases). CDR1 and CDR2 (germline): MDHEN, SYDVKM. This CDR3 spans 12 amino acids. V gave up 4 bases and J gave up 8 bases, with 11 bases separating them. The CDR3: CASSWRDSTQYF. Here the CDR3 DNA reads TGTGCCAGCAGTTGGCGAGACAGCACCCAGTACTTC.

The chain has TRBV9 and TRBJ2-2; D gene ambiguous. The CDR3 runs 13 residues. Trimming stripped 2 bases from V and 6 bases from J, with 8 bases between. In germline, CDR1 is SGDLS, CDR2 YYNGEE. CDR3 in DNA: TGTGCCAGCAGCGTTCAGGATCCCGGGGAGCTGTTTTTT. This codes for CASSVQDPGELFF.

This CDR3 reads CASSVGGAGYNEQFF. CDR3 bases: TGTGCCAGCAGCGTAGGGGGCGCCGGGTACAATGAGCAGTTCTTC. This sequence joins TRBV6-6 and TRBJ2-1, with 7 nucleotides matching TRBD1. Germline lookup yields CDR1 MNHNY and CDR2 SVGAGI (reference sequence). The CDR3 runs 15 residues. The V gene end was trimmed by 6 bases and the J gene end by 4 bases; junction bases not matched to a gene: 9.

This clonotype is medium-sized (0.01 to 0.1%) within its sample. The chain employs TRBV6-5 and TRBJ2-5; maybe TRBD2 (6 bases). The CDR3 totals 16 residues. The V and J ends lost 1 base and 0 bases respectively, with 12 bases between them. Germline-derived CDR1 and CDR2 are MNHEY and SVGAGI. CDR3 nucleotides: TGTGCCAGCAGTTACTTTGCGGGGCACTACCAAGAGACCCAGTACTTC. Protein: CASSYFAGHYQETQYF.

By sample fraction, this clonotype is medium-sized. The V call is TRBV9, the J call TRBJ2-7; D ambiguous. The CDR3 extends over 14 amino acids. V shed 0 bases and J shed 3 bases, with 10 bases lying between them. From germline, CDR1 is SGDLS and CDR2 YYNGEE. CDR3 amino acids: CASSVEVGDYEQYF. The CDR3 DNA reads as TGTGCCAGCAGCGTAGAAGTGGGTGACTACGAGCAGTACTTC.